Below are 8 T cell receptor beta chains sequenced from a single sample in a study of T cell responses to AZD1222 COVID-19 vaccine. Measured with immunoSEQ multiplex PCR; TCRdb has only the in-frame clones, and not every one. The sample includes approximately 100,000 clones, just under 95% of them seen just once. Sample: peripheral blood, taken on day 0 of AZD1222 vaccination. The source is an adult in good health.

V is TRBV5-1 and J is TRBJ1-2; TRBD1 is a possible D gene (5 bases). This CDR3 comprises 15 residues. V was trimmed by 3 bases and J by 0 bases, leaving 12 bases between them. Germline V gene data show CDR1 as SGHRS and CDR2 as YFSETQ. CDR3 in DNA: TGCGCCAGCAGCTCGAACCCAGGGCCTAACTATGGCTACACCTTC. Its translation: CASSSNPGPNYGYTF.

The V call is TRBV28, the J call TRBJ1-6; 7 nucleotides align to TRBD1. V was pared by 5 bases and J by 7 bases, with 11 bases of the junction left unmatched. This CDR3 region has 16 residues. Germline CDR1 reads MDHEN; CDR2 reads SYDVKM. The CDR3 here is CASSPLDRANNSPLHF. The CDR3 DNA reads TGTGCCAGCAGTCCCCTCGACAGGGCGAACAATTCACCCCTCCACTTT.

The chain joins TRBV5-1 to TRBJ2-1, with a tentative D call TRBD2 (6 bases). Germline V gene data show CDR1 as SGHRS and CDR2 as YFSETQ. The V gene lost 6 bases and the J gene lost 5 bases, with 12 bases spanning the gap. This CDR3 has 13 amino acids. The CDR3 protein is CASTEGPNNEQFF. For the CDR3, the DNA is TGCGCCAGCACGGAGGGGCCGAACAATGAGCAGTTCTTC. The full variable domain, completed using reference TRBV5-1 and TRBJ2-1, is KAGVTQTPRYLIKTRGQQVTLSCSPISGHRSVSWYQQTPGQGLQFLFEYFSETQRNKGNFPGRFSGRQFSNSRSEMNVSTLELGDSALYLCASTEGPNNEQFFGPGTRLTVL.

This chain's CDR3 is CASSSTTGDYTF. The CDR3 bases are TGTGCCAGCAGTTCCACTACGGGGGACTACACCTTC. The rearrangement joins TRBV2 to TRBJ1-2, with TRBD1 as a possible D gene (5 bases). V was cut by 5 bases and J by 10 bases, with 14 bases left in between. CDR1 is SNHLY and CDR2 is FYNNEI in the germline V gene. This CDR3 region has 12 residues.

J is TRBJ1-2 and V is TRBV27; 11 nucleotides align to TRBD1. The CDR3 is 15 residues long. CDR1 and CDR2 from the germline V gene are MNHEY and SMNVEV (reference sequence). Trimming removed 5 bases from V and 4 bases from J; junction bases left unmatched: 6. CDR3 region: CASSILGQGVYGYTF. The CDR3 nucleotides are TGTGCCAGCAGTATATTGGGACAGGGGGTCTATGGCTACACCTTC.

A few counts support this clone. The genes are TRBV12-3 or TRBV12-4 and TRBJ2-7; a weak D match, TRBD1 (6 bases). V was trimmed by 5 bases and J by 3 bases, leaving 8 bases between them. The CDR3 extends over 12 amino acids. The CDR3 region is CASSRTVYEQYF. The DNA of the CDR3 is TGTGCCAGCAGTCGGACAGTCTACGAGCAGTACTTC.

The J gene is TRBJ1-2, the V gene TRBV9; D gene uncertain. Germline V gene data show CDR1 as SGDLS and CDR2 as YYNGEE. The CDR3 is 16 residues long. V lost 0 bases and J lost 3, with 15 bases in between. The CDR3 DNA reads TGTGCCAGCAGCGTAGGACCCGAATCTACATACTATGGCTACACCTTC. This encodes CASSVGPESTYYGYTF.

The genes are TRBV7-9 and TRBJ2-1; a weak D match, TRBD1 (5 bases). Germline CDR1 SEHNR, CDR2 FQNEAQ (reference sequence). This CDR3 has 16 amino acids. The V gene lost 3 bases and the J gene lost 8 bases, with 20 bases spanning the gap. The CDR3 DNA reads as TGTGCCAGCAGCTTGTCTTTTCAGGGAATCTCCGATGAGCAGTTCTTC. Its protein product is CASSLSFQGISDEQFF.